The sequence of this TCR beta chain was determined in a study of T cell responses to AZD1222 COVID-19 vaccine. Overall study results and limits: Mostly white British, mostly female donors; authors suggested clonal diversity may be underestimated.

V was trimmed by 3 bases and J by 8 bases, leaving 11 bases between them. The CDR3 consists of 13 residues. In germline, CDR1 is MNHNS, CDR2 SASEGT. Measured with immunoSEQ multiplex PCR; TCRdb has only the in-frame clones, and not every one. This repertoire shows 65,000 to 75,000 clones, 60% to 85% found once; its top ten account for 40% to 55%. Note on this clone: Antigen: not known.

The source material was peripheral blood, sampled 28 days after the second AZD1222 dose. The clonotype was recovered from an adult who received the AZD1222 COVID-19 vaccine. This chain joins TRBV6-1 and TRBJ1-3; D unclear. CDR3 coding DNA: TGTGCCAGCAGTGATTTCGGGCAGGACACCATATATTTT. Translation: CASSDFGQDTIYF.